This TCR beta chain emerged from a study of T cells in localized non-small cell lung cancer. Only in-frame clones appear in the TCRdb table, and some are missing; sequencing was by immunoSEQ multiplex PCR. This table holds some 140,000 clones, roughly 90% found once. The CDR3 extends over 14 amino acids. The trim removed 2 bases at V and 2 bases at J, leaving 3 bases unmatched. The germline CDR1 and CDR2 sequences are SGHVS and FQNEAQ. This clone was seen only a few times. The receptor's source is a female donor older than 55 with stage I lung adenocarcinoma. This sequence joins TRBV7-8 and TRBJ2-7; 7 bases agree with TRBD2. Here the sequenced sample was peripheral blood, taken before any cancer treatment. The CDR3: CASSLLSGTYEQYF. The CDR3 DNA sequence: TGTGCCAGCAGCTTACTGAGCGGGACCTACGAGCAGTACTTC.